Shown below are 21 T cell receptor beta chains from a single sample sequenced in a study of beta chain features in type 1 diabetes. The whole isolated RNA underwent reverse transcription, so sequencing captured expressed TCRB transcripts. Method: immunoSEQ multiplex PCR; TCRdb's copy keeps in-frame clones and lacks some. This table holds some 250,000 clones, roughly a tenth found once. Study-level points and caveats: All four CD4+ subsets of Type 1 diabetes patients contained TCRB CDR3s that were moderately but significantly shorter.

No antigens are known for them. Sequenced material: naive CD4+ T cells from blood. These receptors all stem from a man aged 25 to 40 with type 1 diabetes.

The chain couples TRBV9 to TRBJ2-5, with 10 positions matching TRBD2. The germline CDR1 and CDR2 sequences are SGDLS and YYNGEE. Trimming took 1 base from V and 7 from J; bases not matched to a gene: 4. This CDR3 spans 14 amino acids. CDR3 in amino acids: CASSVSGGAVTQYF. The CDR3 DNA sequence: TGTGCCAGCAGCGTAAGCGGGGGGGCGGTGACCCAGTACTTC.

This clone came up a few times. This sequence joins TRBV7-2 and TRBJ2-5; a possible D gene is TRBD2 (5 bases). Looked up from germline, CDR1 is SGHTA and CDR2 is FQGNSA. This CDR3 has 14 residues. V lost 3 bases to trimming and J lost 1 base, with 9 bases between them. Here the CDR3 DNA reads TGTGCCAGCAGCTTTCAGCGGAGCCAAGAGACCCAGTACTTC. This encodes CASSFQRSQETQYF.

This sequence joins TRBV6-5 and TRBJ1-1; no clear D. The V end lost 5 bases, the J end lost 5 bases, and 15 bases lay between the germline ends. The V gene's germline CDR1 is MNHEY and CDR2 SVGAGI. The CDR3 is 14 amino acids. This CDR3 is CASSVFGSGTEAFF. The CDR3 bases are TGTGCCAGCAGTGTCTTTGGCTCCGGGACTGAAGCTTTCTTT.

J is TRBJ1-3 and V is TRBV27, with TRBD1 matching over 7 bases. The CDR3 consists of 15 residues. J was trimmed by 4 bases and V by 5 bases; bases with no gene match: 8. Germline CDR1 MNHEY, CDR2 SMNVEV (reference sequence). For the CDR3, the DNA is TGTGCCAGCAGTCCCAGGACAGGACTGGGAAACACCATATATTTT. Translation gives CASSPRTGLGNTIYF.

This clone was seen more than once but under ten times. The rearrangement joins TRBV19 to TRBJ2-7; TRBD1 agrees at 9 bases. The CDR3 sequence is 15 residues long. The germline CDR1 and CDR2 sequences are LNHDA and SQIVND (reference sequence). Unmatched junction bases numbered 8, after V lost 5 bases and J lost 3 bases. CDR3 in amino acids: CASSALGTGNYEQYF. In DNA form, the CDR3 reads TGTGCCAGTAGTGCTTTGGGGACAGGGAACTACGAGCAGTACTTC.

The chain couples TRBV18 to TRBJ1-2; 9 bases agree with TRBD1. The trim removed 0 bases at V and 7 bases at J, leaving 9 bases unmatched. CDR1 and CDR2 (germline): KGHSH, LQKENI. The CDR3 runs 16 residues. The CDR3 nucleotides are TGTGCCAGCTCACCACCAGCTACCCGGACAGGGGCTGGCTACACCTTC. This codes for CASSPPATRTGAGYTF.

This clone turned up a few times. This chain joins TRBV28 and TRBJ1-5; unclear D gene. Germline assignment: CDR1 MDHEN and CDR2 SYDVKM. CDR3 length equals 13 residues. Between the trimmed V and J ends, which lost 2 bases and 5 bases, there was a span of 7 bases. DNA of the CDR3: TGTGCCAGCAGTTTACAGTTCGATCAGCCCCAGCATTTT. It codes for CASSLQFDQPQHF.

The chain links TRBV5-4 to TRBJ2-7; the match to TRBD1 covers 9 bases. V dropped 0 bases and J dropped 4; count of bases not matched to a gene: 5. CDR1 SGHNT and CDR2 YYREEE come from the germline V gene (reference sequence). This CDR3 has 15 amino acids. CDR3 region: CASSLGWDRDYEQYF. CDR3 DNA: TGTGCCAGCAGCTTGGGATGGGACAGGGATTACGAGCAGTACTTC.

V and J are TRBV10-3 and TRBJ2-7; D is perhaps TRBD1 (6 bases). V was clipped by 0 bases and J by 0 bases, with 9 bases between them. The CDR3 totals 15 residues. CDR1 is ENHRY, CDR2 SYGVKD, per germline. CDR3 loop: CAISESTGISYEQYF. The CDR3, as DNA: TGTGCCATCAGTGAGTCGACAGGAATCTCCTACGAGCAGTACTTC.

This clone came up a few times. This rearrangement joins TRBV18 to TRBJ2-7, with TRBD2 identical over 12 bases. Germline V lookup: CDR1 KGHSH, CDR2 LQKENI. This CDR3 region has 16 residues. V was clipped by 3 bases and J by 5 bases; unmatched bases: 8. The CDR3 region is CASSPPTSGGGDEQYF. CDR3 in DNA: TGTGCCAGCTCACCCCCGACTAGCGGGGGCGGCGACGAGCAGTACTTC.

This clone was found a few times. V gene TRBV4-1 combines with J gene TRBJ2-4; D gene ambiguous. V lost 4 bases, J lost 0 bases, and 13 bases lay in between. Germline V gene sequence: CDR1 MGHRA, CDR2 YSYEKL. The length of the CDR3 is 16 residues. The CDR3 DNA follows: TGCGCCAGCAGCCCCGTGGGTAGCTTAGCCAAAAACATTCAGTACTTC. This gives the protein CASSPVGSLAKNIQYF.

The chain couples TRBV2 to TRBJ1-1, with D tentatively TRBD1 (5 bases). Germline V gives CDR1 SNHLY, CDR2 FYNNEI. V dropped 4 bases and J dropped 1 base, with 7 bases sitting between them. The CDR3 loop spans 13 amino acids. In nucleotides, the CDR3 is TGTGCCAGCAGTGGACAGCAGAACACTGAAGCTTTCTTT. It is translated as CASSGQQNTEAFF.

This clone was counted only a few times. The gene calls are TRBV5-1 and TRBJ2-3; no clear D. CDR1 SGHRS and CDR2 YFSETQ come from the germline V gene. With 0 bases removed from V and 0 bases from J, the gap between germline ends came to 8 bases. The CDR3 consists of 15 residues. The CDR3 here is CASSLARPSTDTQYF. DNA of the CDR3: TGCGCCAGCAGCTTGGCGCGCCCGAGCACAGATACGCAGTATTTT.

CDR3 DNA: TGTGCCTGGGACAGAGTGTACCAAGAGACCCAGTACTTC. This encodes CAWDRVYQETQYF. The J gene is TRBJ2-5, the V gene TRBV30; weak D call: TRBD1 (5 bases). Germline V lookup: CDR1 GTSNPN, CDR2 SVGIG (reference sequence). This CDR3 has 13 residues. V lost 5 bases and J lost 0, with 10 bases in between.

In nucleotides, the CDR3 is TGCAGCGTTTATCTCTCACAGAGTCAAGAGACCCAGTACTTC. It yields the protein CSVYLSQSQETQYF. V gene TRBV29-1 combines with J gene TRBJ2-5, with D unclear. Trimming took 5 bases from V and 2 from J, leaving 15 bases between them. Per germline, CDR1 SQVTM and CDR2 ANQGSEA. This CDR3 spans 14 amino acids.

The chain joins TRBV2 to TRBJ1-1, with TRBD1 as a possible D gene (5 bases). Trimming removed 10 bases at V and 5 bases at J, with 11 bases between. The CDR3 has 11 residues. Germline values: CDR1 SNHLY, CDR2 FYNNEI. The CDR3 sequence: CATRVETEAFF. Written as DNA, the CDR3 is TGTGCCACCAGGGTGGAGACTGAAGCTTTCTTT.

This clone was counted between two and nine times. This chain joins TRBV19 and TRBJ2-3, with TRBD2 matching 10 bases. This CDR3 region has 15 residues. The junction had 4 bases not matched to a gene; V was cut back by 3 bases and J by 4 bases. Germline V CDR1 and CDR2: LNHDA, SQIVND (reference sequence). The CDR3 sequence: CASSISLAGADTQYF. Here the CDR3 DNA reads TGTGCCAGTAGTATTAGCCTAGCGGGGGCAGATACGCAGTATTTT.

This clone was seen a handful of times. The V gene is TRBV4-1, the J gene TRBJ1-2, with D maybe TRBD1 (5 bases). Trimming cost V 4 bases and J 0 bases, with 15 bases left between them. The CDR3 runs to 16 residues. Germline CDR1 is MGHRA and CDR2 is YSYEKL. The CDR3 here is CASSRPGRGPNYGYTF. The CDR3 region has the DNA TGCGCCAGCAGCCGGCCCGGGAGGGGACCTAACTATGGCTACACCTTC.

This clone came up a few times. V and J are TRBV7-9 and TRBJ1-2, with D possibly TRBD1 on 6 matching bases. CDR1 and CDR2 from the germline V gene are SEHNR and FQNEAQ (reference sequence). The CDR3 loop spans 16 amino acids. The V end lost 1 base, the J end lost 4 bases, and 16 bases lay between the germline ends. Written as DNA, the CDR3 is TGTGCCAGCAGCTTAGAGATGCAGGGGCGAGGCTATGGCTACACCTTC. Encoded protein: CASSLEMQGRGYGYTF.

Only a few counts were recorded for this clone. The rearrangement joins TRBV5-6 to TRBJ2-7, with D maybe TRBD1 (5 bases). The germline V gene encodes CDR1 SGHDT and CDR2 YYEEEE. V lost 6 bases and J lost 5, with 15 bases in between. This CDR3 spans 13 amino acids. DNA for the CDR3: TGTGCCAGCACCGTTGGGGCCAGGAACGAGCAGTACTTC. Translation gives CASTVGARNEQYF.

The genes are TRBV6-6 and TRBJ1-4, with 8 bases aligning to TRBD1. CDR1 and CDR2 (germline): MNHNY, SVGAGI (reference sequence). J gave up 8 bases and V 6 bases, and 8 bases lay outside the gene matches. CDR3 length equals 14 residues. The CDR3 sequence is CASSETGVGEKLFF. DNA of the CDR3: TGTGCCAGCAGCGAGACAGGGGTTGGGGAAAAACTGTTTTTT.